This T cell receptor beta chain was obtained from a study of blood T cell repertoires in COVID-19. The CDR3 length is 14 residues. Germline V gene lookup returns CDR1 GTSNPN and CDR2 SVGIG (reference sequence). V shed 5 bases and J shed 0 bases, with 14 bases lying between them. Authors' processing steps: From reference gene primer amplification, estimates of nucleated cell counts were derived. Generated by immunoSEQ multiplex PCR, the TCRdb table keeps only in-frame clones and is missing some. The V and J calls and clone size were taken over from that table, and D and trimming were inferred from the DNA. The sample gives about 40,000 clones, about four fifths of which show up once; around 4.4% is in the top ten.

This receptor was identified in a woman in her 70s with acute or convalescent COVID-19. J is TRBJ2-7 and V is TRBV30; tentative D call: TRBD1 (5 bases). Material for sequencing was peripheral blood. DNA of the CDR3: TGTGCCTGGGCGACAGCCCCAAACTCCTACGAGCAGTACTTC. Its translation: CAWATAPNSYEQYF.